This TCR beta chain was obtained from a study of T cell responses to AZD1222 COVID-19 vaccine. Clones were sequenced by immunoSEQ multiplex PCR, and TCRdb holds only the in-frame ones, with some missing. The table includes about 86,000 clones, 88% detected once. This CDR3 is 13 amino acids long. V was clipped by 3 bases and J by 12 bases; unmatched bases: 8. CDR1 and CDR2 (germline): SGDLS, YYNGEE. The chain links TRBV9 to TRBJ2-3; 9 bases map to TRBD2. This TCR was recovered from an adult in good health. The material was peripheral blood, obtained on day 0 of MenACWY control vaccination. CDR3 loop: CASSAGDGTSQYF. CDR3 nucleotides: TGTGCCAGCAGCGCAGGAGACGGGACTAGCCAGTATTTT.